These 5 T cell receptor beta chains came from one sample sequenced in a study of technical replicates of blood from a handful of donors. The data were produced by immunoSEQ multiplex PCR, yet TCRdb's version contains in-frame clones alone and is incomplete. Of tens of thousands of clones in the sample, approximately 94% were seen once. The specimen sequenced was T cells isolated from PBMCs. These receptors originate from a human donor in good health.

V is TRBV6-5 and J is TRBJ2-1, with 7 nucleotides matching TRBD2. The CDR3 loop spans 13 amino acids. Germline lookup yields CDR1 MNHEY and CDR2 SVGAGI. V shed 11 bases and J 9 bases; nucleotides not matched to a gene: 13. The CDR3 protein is CACGGEVYGEQFF. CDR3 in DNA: TGTGCCTGTGGGGGGGAAGTTTACGGTGAGCAGTTCTTC.

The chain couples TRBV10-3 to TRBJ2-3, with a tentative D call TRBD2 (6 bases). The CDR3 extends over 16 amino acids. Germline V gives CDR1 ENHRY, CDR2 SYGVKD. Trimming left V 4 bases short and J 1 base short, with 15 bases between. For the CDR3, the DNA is TGTGCCATCAGTGGACTAGTAGAAGTGGGCACAGATACGCAGTATTTT. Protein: CAISGLVEVGTDTQYF.

CDR3 in amino acids: CASSLDEDSDIEAFF. CDR3 nucleotides: TGTGCCAGCAGCTTAGATGAGGACAGCGATATTGAAGCTTTCTTT. The chain carries TRBV7-9 and TRBJ1-1, with a possible D match to TRBD1 (6 bases). Germline V gene data show CDR1 as SEHNR and CDR2 as FQNEAQ (reference sequence). Trimming shortened V by 1 base and J by 7 bases, and 16 bases separated the two germline ends. The CDR3 sequence is 15 residues long.

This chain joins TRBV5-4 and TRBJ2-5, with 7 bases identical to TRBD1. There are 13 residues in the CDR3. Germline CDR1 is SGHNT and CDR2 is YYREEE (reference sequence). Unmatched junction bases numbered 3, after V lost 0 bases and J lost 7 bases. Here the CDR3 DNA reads TGTGCCAGCAGCTTGGCAGGGGGTCTGACCCAGTACTTC. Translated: CASSLAGGLTQYF.

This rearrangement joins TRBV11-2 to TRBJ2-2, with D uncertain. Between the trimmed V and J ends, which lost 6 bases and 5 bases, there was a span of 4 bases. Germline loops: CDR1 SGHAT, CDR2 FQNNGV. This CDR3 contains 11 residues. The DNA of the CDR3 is TGTGCCAGCAGTCTTACCGGGGAGCTGTTTTTT. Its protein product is CASSLTGELFF.